The next 32 T cell receptor beta chains were all read from a single sample in a study of CD8+ T cells in alopecia areata. Extraction and reverse transcription of RNA yielded cDNA as the sequencing template. Only in-frame clones appear in the TCRdb table, and some are missing; sequencing was by immunoSEQ multiplex PCR. The sample has 150,000 to 200,000 clones; 59% are singletons. The sample was CD4+ T cells sorted from blood, taken at week 0. All receptors come from a human donor with alopecia areata.

This chain joins TRBV30 and TRBJ2-3; no clear D gene. V was trimmed by 2 bases and J by 1 base, leaving 4 bases between them. Germline loops: CDR1 GTSNPN, CDR2 SVGIG (reference sequence). The CDR3 spans 12 residues. CDR3 sequence reads: CAWSLGTDTQYF. The CDR3 DNA follows: TGTGCCTGGAGTTTGGGCACAGATACGCAGTATTTT. The variable domain in full, completed from reference TRBV30 and TRBJ2-3, reads SQTIHQWPATLVQPVGSPLSLECTVEGTSNPNLYWYRQAAGRGLQLLFYSVGIGQISSEVPQNLSASRPQDRQFILSSKKLLLSDSGFYLCAWSLGTDTQYFGPGTRLTVL.

This chain uses TRBV30 with TRBJ2-2, with D unclear. CDR1 is GTSNPN and CDR2 is SVGIG in the germline V gene (reference sequence). V lost 0 bases, J lost 3 bases, and 5 bases lay in between. CDR3 size: 13 residues. CDR3 sequence (DNA): TGTGCCTGGAGTGTGGGTGACACCGGGGAGCTGTTTTTT. This gives the protein CAWSVGDTGELFF.

This chain joins TRBV5-1 and TRBJ1-1, with D possibly TRBD1 on 6 matching bases. The CDR3 spans 14 residues. Per the germline V gene, CDR1 is SGHRS and CDR2 is YFSETQ. V gave up 1 base and J gave up 1 base, with 8 bases separating them. CDR3 bases: TGCGCCAGCAGCTTGACACAGGGGAACACTGAAGCTTTCTTT. Translation: CASSLTQGNTEAFF.

The chain couples TRBV7-3 to TRBJ2-3, with D possibly called TRBD1 or TRBD2 (5 bases each). V gave up 1 base and J gave up 6 bases, with 26 bases separating them. In germline, CDR1 is SGHTA, CDR2 FQGTGA. This CDR3 region has 19 residues. In DNA form, the CDR3 reads TGTGCCAGCAGCTTAAACTCGAGAGGGGACCTTAATGCCAGGGATACGCAGTATTTT. Encoded protein: CASSLNSRGDLNARDTQYF.

V and J are TRBV5-1 and TRBJ2-5; D is undetermined. This CDR3 has 12 residues. Trimming shortened V by 7 bases and J by 4 bases, and 11 bases separated the two germline ends. In germline, CDR1 is SGHRS, CDR2 YFSETQ. CDR3 protein: CASAMVTETQYF. In DNA form, the CDR3 reads TGCGCCAGCGCCATGGTCACAGAGACCCAGTACTTC.

V is TRBV19 and J is TRBJ2-1; 7 bases are a match to TRBD2. In germline, CDR1 is LNHDA, CDR2 SQIVND (reference sequence). V lost 0 bases and J lost 11; bases outside the gene matches: 10. This CDR3 comprises 15 residues. CDR3 DNA sequence: TGTGCCAGTAGTATAGACCCAGTGGCTAGCGGACAGCAGTTCTTC. As protein: CASSIDPVASGQQFF.

This clone is a singleton in its sample. The J gene is TRBJ1-1, the V gene TRBV6-1, with D unresolved. The V end was cut by 7 bases, the J end by 10 bases, with 13 bases between. This CDR3 has 11 amino acids. CDR1 and CDR2 from the germline V gene are MNHNS and SASEGT. CDR3 bases: TGTGCCAGCACTGAGGCCCTTGGAGCTTTCTTT. Translating gives CASTEALGAFF.

This chain connects TRBV5-1 to TRBJ2-5; D possibly corresponds to TRBD1 (6 bases). The CDR3 spans 13 residues. The ends were cut back, 4 bases at V and 3 bases at J, with 10 bases in the middle. The V gene's germline CDR1 is SGHRS and CDR2 YFSETQ. CDR3 nucleotide sequence: TGCGCCAGCAGCCCGAGGACAGAAGAGACCCAGTACTTC. It codes for CASSPRTEETQYF.

The chain is built from TRBV30 and TRBJ2-7; no clear D gene. CDR1 is GTSNPN and CDR2 is SVGIG in the germline V gene (reference sequence). This CDR3 contains 13 residues. V lost 3 bases and J 1 base, leaving 10 bases between the germline ends. CDR3 in DNA: TGTGCCTGGAGCTTGCCGGGTTCCTACGAGCAGTACTTC. Its translation is CAWSLPGSYEQYF.

The rearrangement links TRBV18 to TRBJ2-2; D remains ambiguous. The V gene's germline CDR1 is KGHSH and CDR2 LQKENI. The CDR3 length is 16 residues. Trimming cost V 2 bases and J 7 bases, with 17 bases left between them. Here the CDR3 reads CASSPTGSATSGELFF. The CDR3 DNA sequence: TGTGCCAGCTCACCAACTGGGTCGGCTACCAGCGGGGAGCTGTTTTTT.

The V gene is TRBV18, the J gene TRBJ2-5; 7 nucleotides line up with TRBD1. Germline CDR1 and CDR2: KGHSH and LQKENI. The trim removed 6 bases at V and 4 bases at J, leaving 11 bases unmatched. This CDR3 is built from 15 residues. The CDR3 nucleotides read TGTGCCAGCTCGCTGGAACAGGGGCGCGGAGAGACCCAGTACTTC. It is translated as CASSLEQGRGETQYF.

The sample holds a few counts of this clone. The chain links TRBV29-1 to TRBJ1-2; the match to TRBD1 covers 7 bases. The junction had 13 bases not matched to a gene; V was cut back by 7 bases and J by 2 bases. Per germline, CDR1 SQVTM and CDR2 ANQGSEA. This CDR3 contains 15 residues. The CDR3 DNA is TGCAGCGCCCGGAGGGGGCCCGAACCGAACTATGGCTACACCTTC. It yields the protein CSARRGPEPNYGYTF.

V and J are TRBV13 and TRBJ1-1; D gene ambiguous. Per the germline V gene, CDR1 is PRHDT and CDR2 is FYEKMQ (reference sequence). The CDR3 runs to 15 residues. Deletions cut 3 bases from V and 1 base from J, with 12 bases between. DNA of the CDR3: TGTGCCAGCAGCTTCCCGAGGAAGGGGAACACTGAAGCTTTCTTT. Translating gives CASSFPRKGNTEAFF.

The chain uses TRBV5-6 and TRBJ1-1; D is unresolved. Germline V gene sequence: CDR1 SGHDT, CDR2 YYEEEE. V was trimmed by 7 bases and J by 0 bases, leaving 10 bases between them. The CDR3 consists of 13 residues. CDR3 DNA sequence: TGTGCCAGCCTCGGGTCCCTGAACACTGAAGCTTTCTTT. Its protein product is CASLGSLNTEAFF.

This clone occurred a few times. The rearrangement links TRBV9 to TRBJ2-7, with TRBD1 matching 10 bases. The CDR3 has 15 residues. Per germline, CDR1 SGDLS and CDR2 YYNGEE. V lost 1 base to trimming and J lost 7 bases; unmatched junction nucleotides: 8. CDR3 sequence reads: CASSVSGTGVLEQYF. The CDR3 DNA is TGTGCCAGCAGCGTATCCGGGACAGGGGTCTTGGAGCAGTACTTC.

The V and J genes are TRBV27 and TRBJ1-5, with 8 bases that match TRBD1. Germline lookup yields CDR1 MNHEY and CDR2 SMNVEV (reference sequence). With V trimmed by 8 bases and J by 2 bases, 8 bases remained unmatched. CDR3 length: 15 residues. CDR3 DNA: TGTGCCAGCGGCCAGGGGGCGCTGGGCAATCAGCCCCAGCATTTT. Translation gives CASGQGALGNQPQHF.

This clone appeared once. The rearrangement joins TRBV4-2 to TRBJ1-3, with 9 positions matching TRBD1. This CDR3 is 14 amino acids long. Per germline, CDR1 LGHNA and CDR2 YNFKEQ. V lost 5 bases to trimming and J lost 4 bases; unmatched junction nucleotides: 3. CDR3 nucleotide sequence: TGTGCCAGCAGCGGGGACAGGGAGGGAAACACCATATATTTT. Residues: CASSGDREGNTIYF.

This clone showed up just a few times. J is TRBJ2-5 and V is TRBV30, with a possible D match to TRBD2 (5 bases). Per the germline V gene, CDR1 is GTSNPN and CDR2 is SVGIG (reference sequence). This CDR3 is built from 11 residues. Trimming took off 3 bases at V and 5 bases at J, with 7 bases between the two ends. The CDR3 nucleotides are TGTGCCTGGAGCTCGGGGGAGACCCAGTACTTC. Translation: CAWSSGETQYF.

This sequence joins TRBV5-6 and TRBJ1-1, with D unclear. Germline lookup yields CDR1 SGHDT and CDR2 YYEEEE. V was trimmed by 2 bases and J by 4 bases, leaving 12 bases between them. This CDR3 has 14 residues. This CDR3 is CASSFFGEVTEAFF. In DNA form, the CDR3 reads TGTGCCAGCAGCTTTTTTGGGGAAGTCACTGAAGCTTTCTTT.

In this sample, this clone turned up once. Relative to the germline gene, one junction end is altered; a read error may explain this. The chain uses TRBV9 and TRBJ2-1; the D gene is possibly TRBD2 (5 bases). The CDR3 contains 15 residues. Germline CDR1 and CDR2: SGDLS and YYNGEE. This CDR3 is CASSVGGSSYDEQFF. In nucleotides, the CDR3 is TGTGCCAGCAGCGTAGGAGGGAGCTCCTACGATGAGCAGTTCTTC.

This clone was counted between two and nine times. V is TRBV6-1 and J is TRBJ1-6; D may be TRBD1 (6 bases). CDR3 length: 14 amino acids. Trimming took off 8 bases at V and 5 bases at J, with 13 bases between the two ends. CDR1 and CDR2 (germline): MNHNS, SASEGT. The CDR3 is CASRATGNNSPLHF. The CDR3 nucleotides are TGTGCCAGCCGAGCGACAGGAAATAATTCACCCCTCCACTTT.

This chain connects TRBV15 to TRBJ2-2; no clear D gene. This CDR3 spans 14 amino acids. Trimming took off 0 bases at V and 1 base at J, with 3 bases between the two ends. Germline loops: CDR1 LNHNV, CDR2 YYDKDF (reference sequence). Written as DNA, the CDR3 is TGTGCCACCAGCAGAGATAGGAACACCGGGGAGCTGTTTTTT. It specifies CATSRDRNTGELFF.

Concerning this clone itself: Other DNA sequences from this sample encode an identical CDR3 as well. The CDR3 here is CSVADRGGNQPQHF. CDR3 DNA sequence: TGCAGCGTAGCCGACAGGGGAGGCAATCAGCCCCAGCATTTT. The rearrangement joins TRBV29-1 to TRBJ1-5; TRBD1 aligns across 8 bases. The length of the CDR3 is 14 residues. Germline V gene data show CDR1 as SQVTM and CDR2 as ANQGSEA. The ends lost 6 bases at V and 2 bases at J; junction bases unmatched: 6.

The chain has TRBV29-1 and TRBJ2-5; D is ambiguous. This CDR3 has 15 residues. The germline V and J ends were trimmed by 4 bases and 4 bases, with 19 bases remaining between them. Germline V lookup: CDR1 SQVTM, CDR2 ANQGSEA. CDR3 DNA: TGCAGCGTTGGAGTTGGGATTGGATCCAGAGAGACCCAGTACTTC. The encoded protein is CSVGVGIGSRETQYF.

The chain is built from TRBV15 and TRBJ2-2; either TRBD1 or TRBD2 may fit D (6 bases each). CDR3 length equals 20 residues. V was clipped by 2 bases and J by 6 bases, with 28 bases between them. CDR1 LNHNV and CDR2 YYDKDF come from the germline V gene (reference sequence). The DNA of the CDR3 is TGTGCCACCAGCAGATCAGGGGACGGGGGCATAACGCCTCGGGCCGGGGAGCTGTTTTTT. Amino acids: CATSRSGDGGITPRAGELFF.

This clone has only a few counts. The chain recombines TRBV6-6 with TRBJ2-7; 7 bases align to TRBD1. After removal of 5 bases from V and 5 bases from J, the junction contained 9 bases not matched to a gene. CDR1 and CDR2 from the germline V gene are MNHNY and SVGAGI (reference sequence). There are 14 residues in the CDR3. The CDR3 sequence is CASSPRDSVNEQYF. The CDR3 coding sequence is TGTGCCAGCAGTCCCCGGGACAGTGTGAACGAGCAGTACTTC.

The chain uses TRBV30 and TRBJ2-5, with D tentatively TRBD1 (6 bases). The CDR3 sequence is 13 residues long. V dropped 2 bases and J dropped 5 bases, with 12 bases sitting between them. Germline V gives CDR1 GTSNPN, CDR2 SVGIG (reference sequence). CDR3 protein: CAWSSRGRETQYF. CDR3 DNA sequence: TGTGCCTGGAGTTCCAGGGGTCGGGAGACCCAGTACTTC.

The chain joins TRBV2 to TRBJ1-5; tentative D call: TRBD1 (5 bases). CDR3 length equals 12 residues. Trimming shortened V by 2 bases and J by 9 bases, and 8 bases separated the two germline ends. Germline V gene lookup returns CDR1 SNHLY and CDR2 FYNNEI. CDR3 nucleotide sequence: TGTGCCAGCAGTGAAAAGGGGCCGCCCCAGCATTTT. Translation gives CASSEKGPPQHF.

This chain uses TRBV29-1 with TRBJ2-5; 8 bases are shared with TRBD2. The length of the CDR3 is 13 residues. Germline CDR1 and CDR2: SQVTM and ANQGSEA. The J segment lost 4 bases and the V segment lost 4 bases, leaving 5 bases of the junction unmatched. This chain's CDR3 is CSVVRTSRETQYF. The CDR3 nucleotides are TGCAGCGTTGTTCGGACTAGCAGAGAGACCCAGTACTTC.

V is TRBV13 and J is TRBJ1-1; TRBD1 matches 9 bases. The trim removed 5 bases at V and 4 bases at J, leaving 5 bases unmatched. CDR3 size: 14 residues. Germline assignment: CDR1 PRHDT and CDR2 FYEKMQ (reference sequence). The CDR3 nucleotides are TGTGCCAGCAGCCAGGGACAGGGAATCACTGAAGCTTTCTTT. Translated, it gives CASSQGQGITEAFF.

The J gene is TRBJ2-3, the V gene TRBV18, with 8 nucleotides matching TRBD2. Per germline, CDR1 KGHSH and CDR2 LQKENI. Trimming took 3 bases from V and 4 from J; bases not matched to a gene: 12. The CDR3 extends over 17 amino acids. In DNA, the CDR3 is TGTGCCAGCTCACCGCTATCGGCGCGGGGGGCCTCAGATACGCAGTATTTT. Translated: CASSPLSARGASDTQYF.

The chain has TRBV6-5 and TRBJ1-6; 7 bases align to TRBD1. Germline CDR1 is MNHEY and CDR2 is SVGAGI. With 5 bases clipped from V and 5 bases from J, the junction kept 0 bases outside the gene matches. There are 13 residues in the CDR3. The CDR3 region is CASSRGHNSPLHF. The CDR3 region has the DNA TGTGCCAGCAGTAGGGGGCATAATTCACCCCTCCACTTT.